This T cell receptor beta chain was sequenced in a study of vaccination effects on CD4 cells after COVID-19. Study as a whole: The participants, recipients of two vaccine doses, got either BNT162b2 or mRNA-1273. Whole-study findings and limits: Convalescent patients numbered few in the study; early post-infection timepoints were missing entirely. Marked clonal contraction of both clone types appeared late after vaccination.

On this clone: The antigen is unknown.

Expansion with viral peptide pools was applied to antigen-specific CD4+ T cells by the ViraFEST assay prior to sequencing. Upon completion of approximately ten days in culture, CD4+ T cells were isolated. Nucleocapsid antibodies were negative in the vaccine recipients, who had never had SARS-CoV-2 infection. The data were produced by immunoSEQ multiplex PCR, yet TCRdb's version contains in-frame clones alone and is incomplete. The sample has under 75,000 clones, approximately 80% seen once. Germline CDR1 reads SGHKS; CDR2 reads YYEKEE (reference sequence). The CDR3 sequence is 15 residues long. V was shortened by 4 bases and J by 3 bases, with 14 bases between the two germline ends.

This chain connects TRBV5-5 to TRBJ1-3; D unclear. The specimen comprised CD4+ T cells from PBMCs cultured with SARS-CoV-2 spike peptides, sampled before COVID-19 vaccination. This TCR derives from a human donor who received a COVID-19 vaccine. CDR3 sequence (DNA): TGTGCCAGCAGCACCGGACGGACCTATGGAAACACCATATATTTT. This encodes CASSTGRTYGNTIYF.